The present entry profiles one T cell receptor beta chain with its context. V gave up 3 bases and J gave up 8 bases; unmatched junction bases: 9. Germline CDR1 LNHNV, CDR2 YYDKDF (reference sequence). The CDR3 covers 14 residues. Cohort allocation depended upon clinical history that participants reported. These data are taken from a study of blood T cell repertoires in COVID-19. Across the study: Sample material is recorded as cDNA or gDNA derived from T cells, B-cell-depleted T cells, or PBMCs.

Per the authors' pipeline: Estimation of nucleated cell counts was performed using reference gene primer amplification. TCRdb's table, derived via immunoSEQ multiplex PCR, lists solely in-frame clones and lacks some. V, J and clone size derive from that table, while D and trimming were established from the DNA sequence. The profile shows roughly 400,000 clones, approximately 88% of them singletons. The sequencing sample was made of PBMCs or T cells enriched from blood (not recorded which). The TCR sequence derives from a woman in her thirties or forties with acute COVID-19. The V gene is TRBV15, the J gene TRBJ1-2; TRBD1 agrees at 7 bases. CDR3 in amino acids: CATSRVGQDGGYTF. CDR3 nucleotide sequence: TGTGCCACCAGCAGGGTTGGACAGGATGGAGGCTACACCTTC.